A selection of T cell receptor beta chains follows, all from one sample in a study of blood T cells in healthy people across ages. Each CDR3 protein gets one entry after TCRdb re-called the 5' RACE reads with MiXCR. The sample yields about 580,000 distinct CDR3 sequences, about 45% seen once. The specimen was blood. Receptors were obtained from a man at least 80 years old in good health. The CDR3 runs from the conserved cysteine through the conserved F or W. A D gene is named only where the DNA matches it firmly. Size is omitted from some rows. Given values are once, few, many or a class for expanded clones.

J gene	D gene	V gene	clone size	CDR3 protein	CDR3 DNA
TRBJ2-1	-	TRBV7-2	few	CASSLVLREQFF	TGTGCCAGCAGCTTAGTTCTGCGAGAGCAGTTCTTC
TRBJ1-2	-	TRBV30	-	CAWTGGSLSGYTF	TGTGCCTGGACCGGGGGGAGCCTTAGTGGCTACACCTTC
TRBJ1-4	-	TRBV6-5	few	CASSDLGAHEKLFF	TGTGCCAGCAGTGACCTCGGGGCTCACGAAAAACTGTTTTTT
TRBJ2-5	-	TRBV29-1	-	CSVQGYQETQYF	TGCAGCGTTCAGGGATACCAAGAGACCCAGTACTTC
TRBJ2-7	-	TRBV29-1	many	CSVVRGSSYEQYF	TGCAGCGTTGTGAGGGGGAGCTCCTACGAGCAGTACTTC
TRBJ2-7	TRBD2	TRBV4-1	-	CASSHLTSGGANYYEQYF	TGCGCCAGCAGCCACTTGACTAGCGGGGGGGCAAACTACTACGAGCAGTACTTC
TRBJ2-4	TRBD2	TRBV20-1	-	CSARDPSGGSGIQYF	TGCAGTGCTAGAGATCCAAGCGGGGGGTCTGGAATTCAGTACTTC
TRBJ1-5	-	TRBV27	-	CASRRSGAPHQPQHF	TGTGCCAGCAGAAGATCAGGGGCTCCTCATCAGCCCCAGCATTTT
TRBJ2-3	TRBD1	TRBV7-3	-	CASSLMSGQNLDTQYF	TGTGCCAGCAGCTTAATGTCGGGACAGAACCTAGATACGCAGTATTTT
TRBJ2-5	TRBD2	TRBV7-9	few	CASSPGLAYGTQYF	TGTGCCAGCAGCCCGGGACTAGCTTACGGGACCCAGTACTTC
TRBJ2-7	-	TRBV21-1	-	CASSTRDSPSYEQYF	TGTGCCAGCAGCACCCGGGACTCGCCCTCCTACGAGCAGTACTTC
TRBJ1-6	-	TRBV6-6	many	CASSGTYNSPLHF	TGTGCCAGCAGCGGGACCTATAATTCACCCCTCCACTTT
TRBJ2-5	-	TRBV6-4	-	CASRGRETQYF	TGTGCCAGCAGGGGTCGGGAGACCCAGTACTTC
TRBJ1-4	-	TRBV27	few	CASSMDLLGKLFF	TGTGCCAGCAGCATGGACTTGCTTGGAAAACTGTTTTTT
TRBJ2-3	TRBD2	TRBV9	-	CASSVGTSGSSDTQYF	TGTGCCAGCAGCGTCGGGACTAGCGGGAGTTCAGATACGCAGTATTTT
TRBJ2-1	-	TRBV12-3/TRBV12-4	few	CASSAPRTYNEQFF	TGTGCCAGCAGTGCCCCTAGGACCTACAATGAGCAGTTCTTC
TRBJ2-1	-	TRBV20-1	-	CSAPGTLLYNEQFF	TGCAGTGCGCCCGGGACTTTGCTTTACAATGAGCAGTTCTTC
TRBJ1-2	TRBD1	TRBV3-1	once	CASSLTGERTKPYGYTF	TGTGCCAGCAGCCTGACAGGGGAAAGGACCAAACCCTATGGCTACACCTTC
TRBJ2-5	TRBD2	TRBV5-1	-	CASSALAGNEETQYF	TGCGCCAGCAGCGCACTAGCGGGGAATGAAGAGACCCAGTACTTC
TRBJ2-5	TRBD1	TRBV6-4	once	CASSEQTGGGTETQYF	TGTGCCAGCAGTGAGCAGACAGGGGGCGGTACGGAGACCCAGTACTTC
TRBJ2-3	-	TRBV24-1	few	CATRDFTDTQYF	TGTGCCACCAGGGACTTCACAGATACGCAGTATTTT
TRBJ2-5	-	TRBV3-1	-	CASSHPQETQYF	TGTGCCAGCAGCCACCCGCAAGAGACCCAGTACTTC
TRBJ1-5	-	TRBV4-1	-	CASSQGGRGGNQPQHF	TGCGCCAGCAGCCAAGGAGGCCGGGGCGGCAATCAGCCCCAGCATTTT
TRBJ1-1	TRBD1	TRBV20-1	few	CSAGGQGNTEAFF	TGCAGTGCTGGGGGACAGGGGAACACTGAAGCTTTCTTT
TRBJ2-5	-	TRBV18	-	CASSRVAGKETQYF	TGTGCCAGCTCACGAGTGGCGGGAAAAGAGACCCAGTACTTC
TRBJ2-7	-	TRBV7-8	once	CASSSGVLGYEQYF	TGTGCCAGCAGCTCAGGGGTGTTAGGGTACGAGCAGTACTTC
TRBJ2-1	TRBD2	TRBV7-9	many	CASSSLAGSSYNEQFF	TGTGCCAGCAGCTCACTAGCGGGGAGCTCCTACAATGAGCAGTTCTTC
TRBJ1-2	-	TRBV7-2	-	CASSLSMGEHGYTF	TGTGCCAGCAGCTTGTCAATGGGGGAGCATGGCTACACCTTC
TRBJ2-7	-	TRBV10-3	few	CAISSRHEQYF	TGTGCCATATCTAGCCGCCACGAGCAGTACTTC
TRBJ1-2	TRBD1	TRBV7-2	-	CASSLGGTGSFGYTF	TGTGCCAGCAGCTTAGGGGGGACAGGGTCTTTCGGCTACACCTTC
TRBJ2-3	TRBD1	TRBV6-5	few	CASSPDRDRASDTQYF	TGTGCCAGCAGCCCCGACCGGGACAGGGCGTCAGATACGCAGTATTTT
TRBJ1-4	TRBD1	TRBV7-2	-	CASSEPGQGDEKLFF	TGTGCCAGCAGCGAACCGGGACAGGGTGATGAAAAACTGTTTTTT
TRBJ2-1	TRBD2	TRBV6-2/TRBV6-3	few	CASRGLAGDWNEQFF	TGTGCCAGCCGAGGACTAGCGGGGGATTGGAATGAGCAGTTCTTC
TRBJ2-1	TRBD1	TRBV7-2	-	CASSPEAQGAWEQFF	TGTGCCAGCAGCCCAGAAGCACAGGGGGCTTGGGAGCAGTTCTTC
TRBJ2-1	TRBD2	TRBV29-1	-	CGVPIGGGSYNEQFF	TGCGGCGTGCCCATTGGGGGAGGGTCCTACAATGAGCAGTTCTTC
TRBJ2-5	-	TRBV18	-	CASSPQGPRVETQYF	TGTGCCAGCTCACCACAGGGACCCCGAGTTGAGACCCAGTACTTC
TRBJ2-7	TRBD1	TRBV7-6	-	CASSLATGASEQYF	TGTGCCAGCAGCTTAGCGACAGGGGCTAGCGAGCAGTACTTC
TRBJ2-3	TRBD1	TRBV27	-	CASSLFQGVSTDTQYF	TGTGCCAGCAGTTTATTCCAGGGGGTCAGCACAGATACGCAGTATTTT
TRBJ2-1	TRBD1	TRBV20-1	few	CSASRGIGRWDEQFF	TGCAGTGCTAGCAGGGGGATAGGGAGATGGGATGAGCAGTTCTTC
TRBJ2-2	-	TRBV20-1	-	CSARSRTNTGELFF	TGCAGTGCTAGATCCCGGACCAACACCGGGGAGCTGTTTTTT
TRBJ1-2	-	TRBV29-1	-	CSVDSTGGLSHYGYTF	TGCAGCGTTGACAGTACAGGAGGTCTTTCACACTATGGCTACACCTTC
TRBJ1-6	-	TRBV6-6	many	CASSYSSQTNSPLHF	TGTGCCAGCAGTTACTCAAGTCAGACTAATTCACCCCTCCACTTT
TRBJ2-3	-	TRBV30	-	CAWNPPTRLDTQYF	TGTGCCTGGAACCCCCCCACCAGGCTAGATACGCAGTATTTT
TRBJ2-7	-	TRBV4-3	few	CASSQDRVNEQYF	TGCGCCAGCAGCCAAGATCGGGTTAACGAGCAGTACTTC
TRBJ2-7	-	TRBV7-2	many	CASSLWGYEQYF	TGTGCCAGCAGTTTATGGGGCTACGAGCAGTACTTC
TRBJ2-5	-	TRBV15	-	CATSREARVGETQYF	TGTGCCACCAGCAGAGAGGCCAGGGTCGGAGAGACCCAGTACTTC
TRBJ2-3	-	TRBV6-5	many	CASSYLIASSTDTQYF	TGTGCCAGCAGTTACCTGATAGCGTCCAGCACAGATACGCAGTATTTT
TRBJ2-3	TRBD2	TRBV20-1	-	CSARRTSGGATDTQYF	TGCAGTGCTAGAAGGACTAGCGGGGGGGCAACAGATACGCAGTATTTT
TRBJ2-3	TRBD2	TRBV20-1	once	CSATGTSGYADTQYF	TGCAGTGCTACAGGGACTAGCGGATACGCAGATACGCAGTATTTT
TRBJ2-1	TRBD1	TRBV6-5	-	CASSYTTGANGQFF	TGTGCCAGCAGTTACACGACAGGGGCCAATGGGCAGTTCTTC
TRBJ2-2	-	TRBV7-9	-	CASNGTGTGELFF	TGTGCCAGCAACGGCACAGGGACCGGAGAGCTGTTTTTT
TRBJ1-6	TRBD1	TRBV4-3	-	CASSRTGPNSPLHF	TGCGCCAGCAGCCGGACAGGTCCCAATTCACCCCTCCACTTT
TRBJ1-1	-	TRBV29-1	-	CSVPGTVMNTEAFF	TGCAGCGTCCCCGGCACAGTCATGAACACTGAAGCTTTCTTT
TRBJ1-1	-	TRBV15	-	CATSRDGNRGTEAFF	TGTGCCACCAGCAGAGATGGGAACAGAGGGACTGAAGCTTTCTTT
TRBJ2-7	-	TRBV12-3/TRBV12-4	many	CASSFSQGESEQYF	TGTGCCAGCAGTTTCAGTCAGGGAGAGTCCGAGCAGTACTTC
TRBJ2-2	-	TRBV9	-	CASSVDNTNTGELFF	TGTGCCAGCAGCGTGGACAACACGAACACCGGGGAGCTGTTTTTT
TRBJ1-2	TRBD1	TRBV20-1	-	CSATTQGVGNYGYTF	TGCAGTGCCACGACCCAGGGGGTTGGTAACTATGGCTACACCTTC